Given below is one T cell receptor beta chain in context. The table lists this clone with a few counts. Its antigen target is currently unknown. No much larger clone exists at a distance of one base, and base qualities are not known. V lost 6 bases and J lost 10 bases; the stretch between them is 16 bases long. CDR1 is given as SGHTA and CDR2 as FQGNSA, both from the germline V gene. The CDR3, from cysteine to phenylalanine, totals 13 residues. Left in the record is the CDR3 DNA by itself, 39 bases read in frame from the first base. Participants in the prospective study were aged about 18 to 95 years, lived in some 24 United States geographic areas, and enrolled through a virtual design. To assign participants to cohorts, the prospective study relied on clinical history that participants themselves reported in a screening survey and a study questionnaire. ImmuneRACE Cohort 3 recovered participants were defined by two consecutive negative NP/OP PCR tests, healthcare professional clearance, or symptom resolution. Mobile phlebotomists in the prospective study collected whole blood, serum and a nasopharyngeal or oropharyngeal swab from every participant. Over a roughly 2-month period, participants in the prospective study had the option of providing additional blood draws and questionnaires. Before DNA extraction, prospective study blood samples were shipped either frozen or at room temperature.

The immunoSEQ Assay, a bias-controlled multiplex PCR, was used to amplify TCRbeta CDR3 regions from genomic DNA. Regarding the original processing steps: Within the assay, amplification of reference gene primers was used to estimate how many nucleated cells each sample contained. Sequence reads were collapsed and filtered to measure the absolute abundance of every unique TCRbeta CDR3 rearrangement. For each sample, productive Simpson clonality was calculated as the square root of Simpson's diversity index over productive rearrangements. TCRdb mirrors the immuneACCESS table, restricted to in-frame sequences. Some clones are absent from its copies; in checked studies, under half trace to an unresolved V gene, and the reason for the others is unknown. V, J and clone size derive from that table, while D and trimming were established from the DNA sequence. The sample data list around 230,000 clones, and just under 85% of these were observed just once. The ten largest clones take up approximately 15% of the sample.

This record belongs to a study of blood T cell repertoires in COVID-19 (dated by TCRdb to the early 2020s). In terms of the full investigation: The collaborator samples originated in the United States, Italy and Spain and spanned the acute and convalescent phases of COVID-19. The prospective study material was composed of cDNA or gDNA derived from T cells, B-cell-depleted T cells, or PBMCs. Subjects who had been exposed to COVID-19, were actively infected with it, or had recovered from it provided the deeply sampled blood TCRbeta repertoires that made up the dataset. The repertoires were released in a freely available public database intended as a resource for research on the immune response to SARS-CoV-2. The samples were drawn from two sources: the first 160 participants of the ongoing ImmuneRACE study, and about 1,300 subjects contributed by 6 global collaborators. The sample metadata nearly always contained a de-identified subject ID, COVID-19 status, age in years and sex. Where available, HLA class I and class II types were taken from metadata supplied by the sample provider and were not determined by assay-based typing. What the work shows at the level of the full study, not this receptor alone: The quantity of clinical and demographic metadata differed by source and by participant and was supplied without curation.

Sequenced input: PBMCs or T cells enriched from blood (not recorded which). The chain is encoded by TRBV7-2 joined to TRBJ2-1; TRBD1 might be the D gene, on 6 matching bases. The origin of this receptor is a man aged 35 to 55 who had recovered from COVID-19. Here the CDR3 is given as CASSSDRSVEQFF. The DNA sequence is TGTGCCAGCAGTTCCGACAGGTCCGTGGAGCAGTTCTTC.